This record concerns one TCR beta chain sequence. As yet, its antigen is unknown. Use of 60 Vbeta and 13 Jbeta primers characterized the PCR. TCRdb's table, derived via immunoSEQ multiplex PCR, lists solely in-frame clones and lacks some. The sample has more than 150,000 clones, 70% to 80% seen once. The sample originates from a study of cytomegalovirus exposure and HLA in healthy donors. Regarding the study as a whole: The authors later found most CMV-associated TCR beta chains appeared HLA-restricted.

Germline-derived CDR1 and CDR2 are LNHDA and SQIVND (reference sequence). CDR3 length: 14 amino acids. V lost 3 bases, J lost 6 bases, and 13 bases lay in between. The sequence derives from a girl under 18 in good health and CMV-seropositive. The sequenced sample consisted of PBMCs. The rearrangement uses TRBV19 and TRBJ2-3; no definite D call. CDR3 protein: CASSIVAPGDTQYF. The CDR3 nucleotides are TGTGCCAGTAGTATTGTGGCCCCCGGGGATACGCAGTATTTT.